This TCR beta chain was captured by sequencing in a study of T-cell memory formation after mild COVID-19. Study context: TCR clusters showed largely donor specificity. Points from the study as a whole: Pre-infection memory contained some responding clones, which suggested that cross-reactive memory had joined. Later expanders leaned CD4+, whereas day 15 to 85 contracting clones were balanced CD4/CD8.

V gave up 9 bases and J gave up 5 bases, with 13 bases separating them. In germline, CDR1 is LNHNV, CDR2 YYDKDF (reference sequence). The CDR3 is 12 amino acids. TCRdb ran MiXCR on the 5' RACE reads and lists one entry per CDR3 protein. The repertoire holds roughly 560,000 distinct CDR3 sequences, with about a fifth as singletons. This clonotype has a handful of counts. Its matching antigen is unknown. Sequencing input: PBMCs or a T cell subset sorted from them (not recorded which). The TCR comes from an adult woman who had mild COVID-19 (a few samples of this study predate the infection). Cell type and time point are not known. The chain has TRBV15 and TRBJ1-1; D gene ambiguous. The chain's CDR3 is CATSGVRTEAFF. CDR3 DNA sequence: TGTGCCACTTCTGGGGTCCGGACTGAAGCTTTCTTT.